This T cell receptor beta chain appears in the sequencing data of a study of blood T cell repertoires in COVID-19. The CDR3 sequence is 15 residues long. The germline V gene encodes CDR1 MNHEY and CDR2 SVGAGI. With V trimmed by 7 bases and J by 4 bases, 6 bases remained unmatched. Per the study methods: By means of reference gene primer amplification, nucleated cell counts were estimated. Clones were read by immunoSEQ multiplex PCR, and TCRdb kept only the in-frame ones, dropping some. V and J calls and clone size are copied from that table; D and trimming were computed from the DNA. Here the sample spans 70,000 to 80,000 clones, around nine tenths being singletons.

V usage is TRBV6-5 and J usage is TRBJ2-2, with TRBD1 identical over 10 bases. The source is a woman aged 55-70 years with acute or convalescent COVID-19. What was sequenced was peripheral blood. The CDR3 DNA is TGTGCCAGCACCCCACGACAGGGGGCCACCGGGGAGCTGTTTTTT. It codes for CASTPRQGATGELFF.